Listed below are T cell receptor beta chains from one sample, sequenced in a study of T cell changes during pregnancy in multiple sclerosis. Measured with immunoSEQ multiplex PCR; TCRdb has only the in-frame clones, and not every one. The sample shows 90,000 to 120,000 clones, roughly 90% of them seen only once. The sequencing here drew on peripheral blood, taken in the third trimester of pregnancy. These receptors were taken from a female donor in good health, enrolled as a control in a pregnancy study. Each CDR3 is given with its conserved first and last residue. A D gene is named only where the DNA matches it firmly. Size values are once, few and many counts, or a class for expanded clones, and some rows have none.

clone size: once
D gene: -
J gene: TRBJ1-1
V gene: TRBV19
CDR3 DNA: TGTGCCAGTAGTATTCAGGTGAACACTGAAGCTTTCTTT
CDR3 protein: CASSIQVNTEAFF

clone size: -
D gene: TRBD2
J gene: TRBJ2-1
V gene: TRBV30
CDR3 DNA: TGTGCCTGGAGTAGGATAGCGGGGGGGCATGGGTCCTACAATGAGCAGTTCTTC
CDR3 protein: CAWSRIAGGHGSYNEQFF

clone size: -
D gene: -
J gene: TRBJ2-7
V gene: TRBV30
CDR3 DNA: TGTGCCTGGAGTGTACAGGGGGGGGGTAACGAGCAGTACTTC
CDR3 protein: CAWSVQGGGNEQYF

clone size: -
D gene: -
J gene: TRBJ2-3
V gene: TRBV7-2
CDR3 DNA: TGTGCCAGCAGCTCAAGACTAGACCTCGCAGATACGCAGTATTTT
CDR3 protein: CASSSRLDLADTQYF

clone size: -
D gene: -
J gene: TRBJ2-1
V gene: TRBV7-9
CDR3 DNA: TGTGCCAGCAGCTCTGACAATGAGCAGTTCTTC
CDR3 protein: CASSSDNEQFF

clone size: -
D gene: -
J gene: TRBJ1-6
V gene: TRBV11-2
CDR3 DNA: TGTGCCAGCAGCTTAGTTTTCGATTCACCCCTCCACTTT
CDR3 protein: CASSLVFDSPLHF

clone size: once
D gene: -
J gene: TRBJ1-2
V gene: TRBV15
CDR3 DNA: TGTGCCACCAGGTCACAGGGTGGCGGCTACACCTTC
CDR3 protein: CATRSQGGGYTF

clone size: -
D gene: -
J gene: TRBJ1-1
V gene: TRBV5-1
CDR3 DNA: TGCGCCAGCAGCCCTATAACCCTAAACACTGAAGCTTTCTTT
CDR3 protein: CASSPITLNTEAFF

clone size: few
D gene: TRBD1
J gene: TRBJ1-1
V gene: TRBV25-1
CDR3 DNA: TGTGCCAGCAGTGAGCCGGGACAGGACACTGAAGCTTTCTTT
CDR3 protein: CASSEPGQDTEAFF

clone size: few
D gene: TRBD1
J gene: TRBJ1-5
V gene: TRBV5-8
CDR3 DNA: TGTGCCAGCAGGGACAGGGGAGTTCCCCAGCATTTT
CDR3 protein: CASRDRGVPQHF

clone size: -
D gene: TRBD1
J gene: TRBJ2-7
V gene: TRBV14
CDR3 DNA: TGTGCCAGCAGCCAAAAGACAGGGTTCTACGAGCAGTACTTC
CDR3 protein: CASSQKTGFYEQYF

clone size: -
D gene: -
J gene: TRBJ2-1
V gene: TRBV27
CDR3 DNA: TGTGCCAGCAGCGAGGGCTCGAGCTCCTACAATGAGCAGTTCTTC
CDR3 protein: CASSEGSSSYNEQFF

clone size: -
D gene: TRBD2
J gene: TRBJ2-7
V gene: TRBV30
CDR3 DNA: TGTGCCTGGGAAAGCGGGGGGGCGACGCAGTACTTC
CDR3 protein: CAWESGGATQYF

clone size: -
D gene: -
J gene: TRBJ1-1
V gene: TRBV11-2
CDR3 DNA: TGTGCCAGCAGCCCCCCGGGAGGGTACACTGAAGCTTTCTTT
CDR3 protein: CASSPPGGYTEAFF

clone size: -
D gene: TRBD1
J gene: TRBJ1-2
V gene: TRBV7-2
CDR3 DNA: TGTGCCAGCAGCTTAGATAAGGGGGCTACCTTC
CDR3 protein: CASSLDKGATF

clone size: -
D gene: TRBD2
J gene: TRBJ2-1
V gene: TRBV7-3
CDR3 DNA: TGTGCCAGCAGCCCAGGACTAGCGGGGCTGAATGAGCAGTTCTTC
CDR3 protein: CASSPGLAGLNEQFF

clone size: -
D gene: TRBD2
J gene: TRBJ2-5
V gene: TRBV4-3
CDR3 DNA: TGCGCCAGCAGCCAAGAAAGGGGACTAGCCGTAGCAGAGACCCAGTACTTC
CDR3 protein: CASSQERGLAVAETQYF

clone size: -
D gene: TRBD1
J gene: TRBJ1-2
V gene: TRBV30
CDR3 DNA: TGTGCCTGGGGGTACCAGGGGGCTGATGGCTACACCTTC
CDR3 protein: CAWGYQGADGYTF

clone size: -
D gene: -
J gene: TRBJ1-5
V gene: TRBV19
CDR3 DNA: TGTGCCAGTAGCGGAGGTGGGGGGGAAGTTGTACAGCCCCAGCATTTT
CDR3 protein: CASSGGGGEVVQPQHF

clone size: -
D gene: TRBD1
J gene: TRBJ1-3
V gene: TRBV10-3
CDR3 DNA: TGTGCCATCAGCGATCACCGGGACAGCCACGAAACGAAAGGAAACACCATATATTTT
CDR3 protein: CAISDHRDSHETKGNTIYF

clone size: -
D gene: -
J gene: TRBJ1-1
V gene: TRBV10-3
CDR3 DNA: TGTGCCATCAGTGAGTCGGGAGGGGGTACTGAAGCTTTCTTT
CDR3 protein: CAISESGGGTEAFF

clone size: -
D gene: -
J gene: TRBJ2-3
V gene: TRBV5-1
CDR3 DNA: TGCGCCAGCAGCTTGGTAGGGGGAAGGACAGATACGCAGTATTTT
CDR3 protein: CASSLVGGRTDTQYF

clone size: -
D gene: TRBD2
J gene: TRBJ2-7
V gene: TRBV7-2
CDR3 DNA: TGTGCCAGCAGCTTAGTCGGCGGGGGGCCGGGTGAGCAGTACTTC
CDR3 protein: CASSLVGGGPGEQYF

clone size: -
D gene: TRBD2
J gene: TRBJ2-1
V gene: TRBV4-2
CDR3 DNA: TGTGCCAGCAGCCAAGAGGGCCCTAGCGGGGGGTCCTACAATGAGCAGTTCTTC
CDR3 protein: CASSQEGPSGGSYNEQFF

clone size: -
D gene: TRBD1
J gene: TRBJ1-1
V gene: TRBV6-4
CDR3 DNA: TGTGCCAGCAGTGGGGACAGGGATAGGAGAGCTTTCTTT
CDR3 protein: CASSGDRDRRAFF